This T cell receptor (beta chain) is from a study of T-cell memory formation after mild COVID-19. Notes on the study in general: CD4/CD8 balance characterized clones contracting day 15 to 85, and CD4+ skew characterized later expanders.

As for this clonotype: What it recognizes is unknown.

The CDR3 sequence is 15 residues long. Per germline, CDR1 MNHEY and CDR2 SVGAGI. Trimming removed 1 base at V and 2 bases at J, with 9 bases between. From the 5' RACE reads, TCRdb called clonotypes with MiXCR, one entry per CDR3 protein. The table shows around 310,000 distinct CDR3 sequences, with around a sixth occurring only once. The sample was PBMCs or a T cell subset sorted from them (not recorded which). The chain carries TRBV6-5 and TRBJ1-5, with D uncertain. This clonotype was obtained from a man aged 18 to 30 who had mild COVID-19 (a few samples of this study predate the infection). Cell type and time point are not known. In DNA, the CDR3 is TGTGCCAGCAGTTACTTGGGGTCTGGCAATCAGCCCCAGCATTTT. Protein: CASSYLGSGNQPQHF.